A selection of T cell receptor beta chains follows, all from one sample in a study of T-cell reconstitution after alpha-beta-depleted transplantation in children. TCRdb used MiXCR to reprocess the PCR reads, holding one entry per CDR3 protein. This table holds a few hundred thousand distinct CDR3 sequences, 13% found once. The sequencing used PBMCs, collected from the stem cell graft. All receptors derive from a human donor who donated a stem cell graft to a child with Fanconi anemia. The CDR3 runs from the conserved cysteine through the conserved F or W. The order of the fields is CDR3 protein, CDR3 DNA, D gene, J gene, clone size, V gene. D genes are given only for firm matches. Clone size, where shown, is once, few, many, or a class for clones that have expanded.

CDR3: CASSPGTPQYF
DNA: TGTGCCAGCAGCCCAGGTACTCCCCAGTACTTC
D: -
J: TRBJ2-5
size: few
V: TRBV6-6

CDR3: CASTAVGRGIHGYTF
DNA: TGTGCCAGCACCGCCGTGGGCAGGGGGATTCATGGCTACACCTTC
D: TRBD1
J: TRBJ1-2
size: -
V: TRBV6-2/TRBV6-3

CDR3: CASTPGTGNDEQFF
DNA: TGTGCCAGCACCCCGGGGACAGGGAACGACGAGCAGTTCTTC
D: TRBD1
J: TRBJ2-1
size: few
V: TRBV12-3/TRBV12-4

CDR3: CASNSLGMAETQYF
DNA: TGTGCCAGCAATTCACTGGGCATGGCAGAGACCCAGTACTTC
D: -
J: TRBJ2-5
size: -
V: TRBV6-5

CDR3: CAMGTSGGKGSYNEQFF
DNA: TGTGCCATGGGGACTAGCGGGGGGAAGGGTTCCTACAATGAGCAGTTCTTC
D: TRBD2
J: TRBJ2-1
size: few
V: TRBV2

CDR3: CASRPDRGGNQPQHF
DNA: TGTGCCAGTAGACCCGACAGGGGGGGCAATCAGCCCCAGCATTTT
D: TRBD1
J: TRBJ1-5
size: few
V: TRBV19

CDR3: CASTATSSPYNEQFF
DNA: TGTGCCAGCACCGCGACTAGCTCACCGTACAATGAGCAGTTCTTC
D: TRBD2
J: TRBJ2-1
size: few
V: TRBV7-9

CDR3: CASSLGQAYGYTF
DNA: TGTGCCAGCAGCCTGGGACAGGCCTATGGCTACACCTTC
D: TRBD1
J: TRBJ1-2
size: -
V: TRBV12-3/TRBV12-4

CDR3: CSARIASYEQYF
DNA: TGCAGTGCTAGGATAGCATCCTACGAGCAGTACTTC
D: -
J: TRBJ2-7
size: many
V: TRBV20-1

CDR3: CSVEPARAETQYF
DNA: TGCAGCGTTGAACCCGCAAGGGCGGAGACCCAGTACTTC
D: -
J: TRBJ2-5
size: -
V: TRBV29-1

CDR3: CASSSWAGPEDTEAFF
DNA: TGTGCCAGCAGTTCTTGGGCAGGACCGGAGGACACTGAAGCTTTCTTT
D: -
J: TRBJ1-1
size: -
V: TRBV6-5

CDR3: CSVGERQGNTEAFF
DNA: TGCAGTGTTGGGGAGCGACAGGGGAACACTGAAGCTTTCTTT
D: TRBD1
J: TRBJ1-1
size: -
V: TRBV20-1

CDR3: CASSLVSVTDTQYF
DNA: TGTGCCAGCAGCTTAGTGTCGGTAACAGATACGCAGTATTTT
D: -
J: TRBJ2-3
size: few
V: TRBV7-2

CDR3: CSARDRGTEAFF
DNA: TGCAGTGCTAGAGATCGGGGTACTGAAGCTTTCTTT
D: -
J: TRBJ1-1
size: many
V: TRBV20-1

CDR3: CASSQARPGGTEAFF
DNA: TGCGCCAGCAGCCAAGCCCGGCCGGGGGGCACTGAAGCTTTCTTT
D: -
J: TRBJ1-1
size: few
V: TRBV4-3

CDR3: CSASGASVNTQYF
DNA: TGCAGTGCTAGCGGCGCTAGCGTGAATACGCAGTATTTT
D: -
J: TRBJ2-3
size: many
V: TRBV20-1

CDR3: CATSGSDTFTGELFF
DNA: TGTGCCACCAGTGGCTCCGACACGTTCACCGGGGAGCTGTTTTTT
D: -
J: TRBJ2-2
size: many
V: TRBV24-1

CDR3: CASSSYGGNQPQHF
DNA: TGTGCCAGCAGCTCGTATGGGGGCAATCAGCCCCAGCATTTT
D: -
J: TRBJ1-5
size: -
V: TRBV7-2

CDR3: CASSPRTASSYEQYF
DNA: TGTGCCAGCAGTCCCCGGACAGCAAGCTCCTACGAGCAGTACTTC
D: -
J: TRBJ2-7
size: -
V: TRBV12-3/TRBV12-4

CDR3: CASSLVPGGNTEAFF
DNA: TGCGCCAGCAGCTTGGTTCCAGGCGGGAACACTGAAGCTTTCTTT
D: -
J: TRBJ1-1
size: -
V: TRBV5-1

CDR3: CASSEFSRTQRSYTF
DNA: TGTGCCAGCAGTGAATTCTCAAGGACTCAGCGTAGCTACACCTTC
D: -
J: TRBJ1-2
size: -
V: TRBV2

CDR3: CASGGTAKTLNTEAFF
DNA: TGTGCCAGCGGCGGGACGGCGAAAACTTTGAACACTGAAGCTTTCTTT
D: -
J: TRBJ1-1
size: many
V: TRBV7-9

CDR3: CASRPGTGGTGELFF
DNA: TGCGCCAGCAGACCAGGGACAGGGGGCACCGGGGAGCTGTTTTTT
D: TRBD1
J: TRBJ2-2
size: few
V: TRBV5-1

CDR3: CAISPGYSNQPQHF
DNA: TGTGCCATCAGCCCCGGGTATAGCAATCAGCCCCAGCATTTT
D: -
J: TRBJ1-5
size: many
V: TRBV10-3

CDR3: CASSLARGGGEKLFF
DNA: TGTGCCAGCAGCTTAGCGCGGGGTGGTGGTGAAAAACTGTTTTTT
D: -
J: TRBJ1-4
size: many
V: TRBV7-2

CDR3: CASSRGQTNYGYTF
DNA: TGTGCCAGCAGCCGGGGACAGACTAACTATGGCTACACCTTC
D: TRBD1
J: TRBJ1-2
size: few
V: TRBV7-2

CDR3: CASNVDRVNTEAFF
DNA: TGTGCCAGCAATGTCGACAGGGTGAACACTGAAGCTTTCTTT
D: TRBD1
J: TRBJ1-1
size: few
V: TRBV6-1

CDR3: CSVEAANTGELFF
DNA: TGCAGCGTTGAAGCAGCGAACACCGGGGAGCTGTTTTTT
D: -
J: TRBJ2-2
size: -
V: TRBV29-1

CDR3: CASSRGDAEDYGYTF
DNA: TGTGCCAGCAGCCGGGGGGATGCGGAGGACTATGGCTACACCTTC
D: -
J: TRBJ1-2
size: few
V: TRBV5-5

CDR3: CASRKEYEQFF
DNA: TGCGCCAGCAGGAAGGAATATGAGCAGTTCTTC
D: -
J: TRBJ2-1
size: few
V: TRBV5-1

CDR3: CASSPFGGDDNEQFF
DNA: TGTGCCAGCAGCCCCTTCGGGGGGGATGACAATGAGCAGTTCTTC
D: TRBD2
J: TRBJ2-1
size: many
V: TRBV7-6

CDR3: CATIRDRGADTQYF
DNA: TGTGCCACCATCCGGGACAGGGGTGCAGATACGCAGTATTTT
D: TRBD1
J: TRBJ2-3
size: few
V: TRBV15

CDR3: CAISELQGWSSGANVLTF
DNA: TGTGCCATCAGTGAGTTACAGGGTTGGTCCTCTGGGGCCAACGTCCTGACTTTC
D: -
J: TRBJ2-6
size: many
V: TRBV10-3

CDR3: CASSFVGNEETQYF
DNA: TGTGCCAGCAGCTTTGTCGGAAACGAAGAGACCCAGTACTTC
D: -
J: TRBJ2-5
size: few
V: TRBV7-9

CDR3: CASSYRGLDYGYTF
DNA: TGTGCCAGCAGTTACAGGGGGCTAGACTATGGCTACACCTTC
D: TRBD1
J: TRBJ1-2
size: few
V: TRBV6-5

CDR3: CASSYPAGGETDTQYF
DNA: TGTGCCAGCAGTTACCCTGCGGGGGGTGAGACAGATACGCAGTATTTT
D: TRBD2
J: TRBJ2-3
size: many
V: TRBV12-3/TRBV12-4

CDR3: CASSQDHGGSWDEQFF
DNA: TGTGCCAGCAGCCAAGATCATGGGGGCTCTTGGGATGAGCAGTTCTTC
D: -
J: TRBJ2-1
size: few
V: TRBV3-1

CDR3: CASSPLQDSNEKLFF
DNA: TGTGCCAGCTCACCACTCCAGGACAGTAATGAAAAACTGTTTTTT
D: -
J: TRBJ1-4
size: few
V: TRBV18

CDR3: CASSQDDRGGEQFF
DNA: TGCGCCAGCAGCCAAGATGACAGGGGTGGTGAGCAGTTCTTC
D: TRBD1
J: TRBJ2-1
size: -
V: TRBV4-1

CDR3: CASSPEGSNQPQHF
DNA: TGTGCCAGCTCACCTGAGGGTAGCAATCAGCCCCAGCATTTT
D: -
J: TRBJ1-5
size: -
V: TRBV18

CDR3: CSAIPGQNLYEQYF
DNA: TGCAGTGCCATTCCGGGACAGAATCTCTACGAGCAGTACTTC
D: TRBD1
J: TRBJ2-7
size: -
V: TRBV20-1

CDR3: CASSLAAGGRFTEAFF
DNA: TGCGCCAGCAGCTTGGCGGCAGGGGGAAGATTCACTGAAGCTTTCTTT
D: TRBD1
J: TRBJ1-1
size: -
V: TRBV5-1

CDR3: CSAGTSGLTGDTQYF
DNA: TGCAGTGCTGGGACTAGCGGTCTCACAGGAGATACGCAGTATTTT
D: TRBD2
J: TRBJ2-3
size: many
V: TRBV20-1

CDR3: CAIARLAGEGETQYF
DNA: TGTGCCATCGCCCGACTAGCGGGGGAGGGAGAGACCCAGTACTTC
D: TRBD2
J: TRBJ2-5
size: -
V: TRBV10-3

CDR3: CASGPGGAGNTIYF
DNA: TGTGCCAGCGGCCCTGGGGGGGCTGGAAACACCATATATTTT
D: -
J: TRBJ1-3
size: many
V: TRBV12-3/TRBV12-4

CDR3: CASSKKGADTQYF
DNA: TGTGCCAGCAGCAAGAAGGGGGCAGATACGCAGTATTTT
D: -
J: TRBJ2-3
size: -
V: TRBV7-2

CDR3: CASSFDRAGTQYF
DNA: TGTGCCAGCAGCTTCGACAGAGCTGGTACGCAGTATTTT
D: -
J: TRBJ2-3
size: -
V: TRBV7-6

CDR3: CASRAGRASNQPQHF
DNA: TGTGCCAGCAGGGCAGGGAGAGCGAGCAATCAGCCCCAGCATTTT
D: -
J: TRBJ1-5
size: few
V: TRBV12-3/TRBV12-4

CDR3: CASRKTSRPEQFF
DNA: TGTGCCAGCAGGAAGACTAGTAGGCCTGAGCAGTTCTTC
D: -
J: TRBJ2-1
size: -
V: TRBV6-1

CDR3: CASRANRPPGTEAFF
DNA: TGTGCCAGCAGAGCGAACAGGCCCCCGGGGACTGAAGCTTTCTTT
D: -
J: TRBJ1-1
size: few
V: TRBV12-3/TRBV12-4

CDR3: CASSLSDLAKNIQYF
DNA: TGTGCCAGCAGTTTATCGGACTTAGCCAAAAACATTCAGTACTTC
D: -
J: TRBJ2-4
size: many
V: TRBV28